This T cell receptor beta chain was sequenced for a study of blood T cell repertoires in COVID-19 (dated by TCRdb to the early 2020s). With respect to the entire study: Samples covering the acute and convalescent phases of COVID-19 were provided by collaborators in the United States, Italy and Spain. Where available, HLA class I and class II types were taken from metadata supplied by the sample provider and were not determined by assay-based typing. A freely available public database, intended as a resource for researchers studying the immune response to SARS-CoV-2, is where the repertoires were released. The samples were drawn from two sources: the first 160 participants of the ongoing ImmuneRACE study, and fewer than 1,500 subjects contributed by 6 global collaborators. Sample metadata almost always included a de-identified subject ID, COVID-19 status, age in years and sex. The prospective study material was composed of cDNA or gDNA derived from T cells, B-cell-depleted T cells, or PBMCs. Deeply sampled blood TCRbeta repertoires from subjects exposed to, actively infected with, or recovered from COVID-19 were included in the dataset.

The immunoSEQ Assay, a bias-controlled multiplex PCR, was used to amplify TCRbeta CDR3 regions from genomic DNA. Processing in the source paper ran as follows. The number of nucleated cells in each sample was estimated from the amplification of reference gene primers within the assay. To quantify the absolute abundance of each unique TCRbeta CDR3 rearrangement, sequence reads were collapsed and filtered. For each sample, productive Simpson clonality was calculated by taking the square root of Simpson's diversity index across productive rearrangements. Imported from immuneACCESS, the table was reduced by TCRdb to in-frame sequences with V and J called. These copies leave out some clones; in studies compared against another copy, an unresolved V gene accounts for under half, and the cause of the remainder is not known. The V and J calls and clone size were taken over from that table, and D and trimming were inferred from the DNA. The sample includes about 380,000 clones, with approximately 90% observed a single time. The ten biggest clones cover 0.9% to 1.5% of the sample.

In the prospective study, participants were about 18 to 95 years old, resided in about two dozen geographic areas of the United States, and were enrolled through a virtual design. In the prospective study, cohorts were assigned on the basis of participant-reported clinical history obtained from a screening survey and a study questionnaire. Recovered participants in ImmuneRACE Cohort 3 were defined by two consecutive negative NP/OP PCR tests, clearance by a healthcare professional, or resolution of symptoms. Mobile phlebotomists in the prospective study collected whole blood, serum and a nasopharyngeal or oropharyngeal swab from every participant. Additional blood draws and questionnaires over an approximately 2-month period could optionally be provided by prospective study participants. Prospective study blood samples were shipped either frozen or at room temperature before DNA extraction. The cysteine opens and the phenylalanine closes a CDR3 of 15 amino acids. Of all the DNA, just the CDR3 is kept, 45 bases in frame from base 1. The germline V gene yields MNHEY for CDR1 and SVGAGI for CDR2. Trimming takes 6 bases off V and 4 bases off J; junction bases not matched to a gene: 6.

As to this clone: Its antigen is unknown. There are no base qualities to consult, and no much larger clone falls within one base.

What the study reported, not specific to this receptor: How much clinical and demographic metadata was included differed by source and by participant, and the metadata was provided uncurated.

Material for sequencing was PBMCs or T cells enriched from blood (not recorded which). The sequence is built from TRBV6-5 and TRBJ2-6; TRBD1 lines up with 7 middle nucleotides. The receptor comes from a woman between 18 and 29 years old who had recovered from COVID-19. The DNA sequence follows: TGTGCCAGCAGGGTTACAGGGGAAGGGGCCAACGTCCTGACTTTC. It encodes CASRVTGEGANVLTF.